The 27 T cell receptor beta chains below come from one sample, sequenced in a study of blood T cell repertoires in COVID-19. Profiled with immunoSEQ multiplex PCR; TCRdb holds only in-frame clones, not every one. This sample has some 280,000 clones; 86% occur once, and the top ten carry about 3%. Sequencing input: peripheral blood. These receptors all come from a woman aged 25 to 39 with active or convalescent COVID-19.

This clone has just a few counts. The chain combines TRBV7-3 with TRBJ1-1, with a weak D call TRBD1 (5 bases). Germline loops: CDR1 SGHTA, CDR2 FQGTGA. Trimming took 5 bases from V and 1 from J, leaving 8 bases between them. This CDR3 has 13 residues. CDR3 DNA sequence: TGTGCCAGCAGCCTCACAGGGAACACTGAAGCTTTCTTT. Its translation is CASSLTGNTEAFF. Combining the CDR3 with reference TRBV7-3 and TRBJ1-1 gives the whole variable domain GAGVSQTPSNKVTEKGKYVELRCDPISGHTALYWYRQSLGQGPEFLIYFQGTGAADDSGLPNDRFFAVRPEGSVSTLKIQRTERGDSAVYLCASSLTGNTEAFFGQGTRLTVV.

This sequence joins TRBV5-8 and TRBJ1-2; D not resolved. This CDR3 contains 15 residues. Germline V CDR1 and CDR2: SGHTS, YDEGEE. V shed 4 bases and J shed 6 bases, with 19 bases lying between them. CDR3 residues: CASSLGLMRGDGYTF. CDR3 DNA sequence: TGTGCCAGCAGCCTCGGCCTAATGAGAGGCGATGGCTACACCTTC. Combining the CDR3 with reference TRBV5-8 and TRBJ1-2 gives the whole variable domain EAGVTQSPTHLIKTRGQQATLRCSPISGHTSVYWYQQALGLGLQFLLWYDEGEERNRGNFPPRFSGRQFPNYSSELNVNALELEDSALYLCASSLGLMRGDGYTFGSGTRLTVV.

This rearrangement joins TRBV28 to TRBJ1-2; TRBD1 matches at 9 bases. The trim removed 8 bases at V and 2 bases at J, leaving 12 bases unmatched. Germline V gene sequence: CDR1 MDHEN, CDR2 SYDVKM. CDR3 length equals 16 residues. Here the CDR3 reads CASSLSGGTGNYGYTF. The CDR3, as DNA: TGTGCCAGCTCCCTTTCCGGGGGGACAGGGAACTATGGCTACACCTTC.

The genes are TRBV27 and TRBJ1-6; the D is unclear. The germline V and J ends were trimmed by 0 bases and 9 bases, with 6 bases remaining between them. Germline CDR1 is MNHEY and CDR2 is SMNVEV (reference sequence). This CDR3 is 13 amino acids long. CDR3 protein: CASSLSPISPLHF. The DNA for the CDR3 is TGTGCCAGCAGTTTATCCCCCATTTCACCCCTCCACTTT.

The chain is built from TRBV9 and TRBJ2-2; maybe TRBD2 (6 bases). The CDR3 is 14 residues long. In germline, CDR1 is SGDLS, CDR2 YYNGEE. V shed 0 bases and J shed 9 bases, with 12 bases lying between them. This CDR3 reads CASSVEREVRELFF. The CDR3 DNA sequence: TGTGCCAGCAGCGTAGAGAGGGAGGTTCGGGAGCTGTTTTTT.

The gene calls are TRBV19 and TRBJ2-7; 9 nucleotides align to TRBD2. V trimming: 3 bases; J trimming: 4 bases; junction bases outside the gene matches: 4. The CDR3 is made up of 14 amino acids. CDR1 is LNHDA and CDR2 is SQIVND in the germline V gene (reference sequence). CDR3 nucleotide sequence: TGTGCCAGTAGTATCCTAGCGGGGCAGTACGAGCAGTACTTC. This encodes CASSILAGQYEQYF.

The CDR3 loop is CASSLTLAGGREQYF. DNA of the CDR3: TGCGCCAGCAGCTTGACACTAGCGGGGGGGCGCGAGCAGTACTTC. This sequence joins TRBV5-1 and TRBJ2-7, with 13 nucleotides matching TRBD2. The germline V gene has CDR1 SGHRS and CDR2 YFSETQ. There are 15 residues in the CDR3. V gave up 1 base and J gave up 6 bases; unmatched junction bases: 4.

J is TRBJ2-3 and V is TRBV9; D is perhaps TRBD2 (6 bases). From germline, CDR1 is SGDLS and CDR2 YYNGEE. V lost 4 bases to trimming and J lost 2 bases, with 14 bases between them. This CDR3 comprises 15 residues. CDR3 DNA: TGTGCCAGCAGCTCGGGAGAGGCACTCACAGATACGCAGTATTTT. Amino acid sequence: CASSSGEALTDTQYF.

This chain links TRBV9 with TRBJ2-1; tentative D call: TRBD2 (5 bases). In germline, CDR1 is SGDLS, CDR2 YYNGEE. Trimming shortened V by 6 bases and J by 4 bases, and 14 bases separated the two germline ends. The CDR3 is made up of 14 amino acids. Here the CDR3 DNA reads TGTGCCAGCACCCTCTCGGACTCTTACAATGAGCAGTTCTTC. The encoded protein is CASTLSDSYNEQFF.

The chain recombines TRBV5-1 with TRBJ1-4; 8 bases match TRBD1. V shed 4 bases and J 5 bases; nucleotides not matched to a gene: 4. Germline loops: CDR1 SGHRS, CDR2 YFSETQ. The CDR3 spans 14 residues. The CDR3: CASSTGTGNEKLFF. CDR3 DNA sequence: TGCGCCAGCAGCACTGGGACAGGAAATGAAAAACTGTTTTTT.

The CDR3: CAWSHGSYEQYF. The CDR3 bases are TGTGCCTGGAGTCACGGCTCCTACGAGCAGTACTTC. The genes are TRBV30 and TRBJ2-7; no clear D. Germline V gene sequence: CDR1 GTSNPN, CDR2 SVGIG (reference sequence). This CDR3 comprises 12 residues. V was pared by 2 bases and J by 0 bases, with 5 bases between.

The chain couples TRBV7-2 to TRBJ1-2, with no clear D. This CDR3 has 14 residues. Germline loops: CDR1 SGHTA, CDR2 FQGNSA. Trimming pared 2 bases from V and 3 bases from J, leaving 10 bases between. The CDR3 DNA reads as TGTGCCAGCAGCTTAAGACGGCGGGACTATGGCTACACCTTC. Its translation is CASSLRRRDYGYTF.

The chain recombines TRBV19 with TRBJ2-7; D not certain. The CDR3 extends over 16 amino acids. The germline gives CDR1 LNHDA, CDR2 SQIVND (reference sequence). Trimming removed 3 bases from V and 0 bases from J, with 15 bases in between. CDR3 coding DNA: TGTGCCAGTAGTATGGGCCCCGTTTCGAGCTCCTACGAGCAGTACTTC. Translation: CASSMGPVSSSYEQYF.

CDR3: CANSINYGYTF. The CDR3 DNA reads TGTGCCAACTCCATCAACTATGGCTACACCTTC. The chain couples TRBV25-1 to TRBJ1-2; D remains unclear. V dropped 10 bases and J dropped 2 bases, with 8 bases sitting between them. Germline CDR1 reads MGHDK; CDR2 reads SYGVNS. This CDR3 has 11 residues.

The chain couples TRBV12-3 or TRBV12-4 to TRBJ2-5; D possibly corresponds to TRBD2 (5 bases). This CDR3 is 13 amino acids long. Trimming removed 1 base at V and 10 bases at J, with 13 bases between. The CDR3 nucleotides read TGTGCCAGCAGTTTAGGGGAGACTGGTAACCAGTACTTC. Residues: CASSLGETGNQYF.

This clone was observed a few times. The genes are TRBV2 and TRBJ2-1, with a tentative D call TRBD2 (7 bases). Trimming took 6 bases from V and 8 from J, leaving 11 bases between them. Germline-derived CDR1 and CDR2 are SNHLY and FYNNEI. CDR3 size: 12 residues. Written as DNA, the CDR3 is TGTGCCAGCAGGAGGGGGGGGGATGAGCAGTTCTTC. Translated: CASRRGGDEQFF. The full variable domain, with the rest looked up from reference TRBV2 and TRBJ2-1, is EPEVTQTPSHQVTQMGQEVILRCVPISNHLYFYWYRQILGQKVEFLVSFYNNEISEKSEIFDDQFSVERPDGSNFTLKIRSTKLEDSAMYFCASRRGGDEQFFGPGTRLTVL.

The chain uses TRBV28 and TRBJ1-4; 7 nucleotides line up with TRBD1. The V and J ends lost 6 bases and 8 bases, in that order; junction bases with no gene match: 9. This CDR3 region has 14 residues. The germline V gene has CDR1 MDHEN and CDR2 SYDVKM. The CDR3 nucleotides read TGTGCCAGCAGCCTGACAGGGATTCGGGAAAAACTGTTTTTT. This sequence encodes CASSLTGIREKLFF. Based on the CDR3 plus reference TRBV28 and TRBJ1-4, the full variable domain is DVKVTQSSRYLVKRTGEKVFLECVQDMDHENMFWYRQDPGLGLRLIYFSYDVKMKEKGDIPEGYSVSREKKERFSLILESASTNQTSMYLCASSLTGIREKLFFGSGTQLSVL.

This chain uses TRBV28 with TRBJ1-4; 10 nucleotides line up with TRBD1. Germline V gene data show CDR1 as MDHEN and CDR2 as SYDVKM. The CDR3 has 18 amino acids. The ends lost 1 base at V and 8 bases at J; junction bases unmatched: 13. Here the CDR3 reads CASSLSIGGGQGDEKLFF. DNA for the CDR3: TGTGCCAGCAGTTTATCTATTGGGGGCGGACAGGGGGACGAAAAACTGTTTTTT. The full variable domain, completed using reference TRBV28 and TRBJ1-4, is DVKVTQSSRYLVKRTGEKVFLECVQDMDHENMFWYRQDPGLGLRLIYFSYDVKMKEKGDIPEGYSVSREKKERFSLILESASTNQTSMYLCASSLSIGGGQGDEKLFFGSGTQLSVL.

The rearrangement links TRBV18 to TRBJ2-3, with TRBD2 identical over 8 bases. V was pared by 6 bases and J by 5 bases, with 7 bases of the junction left unmatched. This CDR3 is built from 14 residues. Germline-derived CDR1 and CDR2 are KGHSH and LQKENI. The CDR3 nucleotides read TGTGCCAGCTCCCAAGGACTAGCCGGAGATACGCAGTATTTT. It is translated as CASSQGLAGDTQYF.

This clone has just a few counts. The gene calls are TRBV12-3 or TRBV12-4 and TRBJ1-1; D ambiguous. V was shortened by 7 bases and J by 3 bases, with 9 bases between the two germline ends. The CDR3 contains 12 residues. CDR3 DNA sequence: TGTGCCAGCACCCGAGCCCACACTGAAGCTTTCTTT. As protein: CASTRAHTEAFF.

This clone has a count of ten or more. In DNA, the CDR3 is TGTGCCAGCAGTGAATCCACAGGGCTACCTGAAGCTTTCTTT. Encoded protein: CASSESTGLPEAFF. The genes are TRBV6-1 and TRBJ1-1, with D perhaps TRBD1 (6 bases). The V end was cut by 2 bases, the J end by 6 bases, with 13 bases between. This CDR3 is built from 14 residues. CDR1 is MNHNS, CDR2 SASEGT, per germline.

The chain links TRBV28 to TRBJ2-3; D perhaps matches TRBD1 (6 bases). V lost 4 bases and J 6 bases, leaving 20 bases between the germline ends. This CDR3 is built from 16 residues. Germline V gene data show CDR1 as MDHEN and CDR2 as SYDVKM. The CDR3 DNA follows: TGTGCCAGCAGTTCCCCCTCCGACAGGTACCACGATACGCAGTATTTT. Translating gives CASSSPSDRYHDTQYF.

The chain carries TRBV19 and TRBJ2-3; possibly TRBD2 for D (6 bases). V gave up 3 bases and J gave up 1 base, with 11 bases separating them. This CDR3 has 15 amino acids. Germline V gene data show CDR1 as LNHDA and CDR2 as SQIVND (reference sequence). Here the CDR3 reads CASSIGGGGTDTQYF. The CDR3 DNA reads TGTGCCAGTAGTATTGGCGGCGGGGGCACAGATACGCAGTATTTT.

The chain couples TRBV9 to TRBJ2-3; TRBD2 matches at 10 bases. V shed 0 bases and J 3 bases; nucleotides not matched to a gene: 13. CDR1 and CDR2 (germline): SGDLS, YYNGEE. This CDR3 region has 19 residues. In DNA, the CDR3 is TGTGCCAGCAGCGTAGCCCCAGCGGGGGGGCCAGGTTATACAGATACGCAGTATTTT. This sequence encodes CASSVAPAGGPGYTDTQYF.

V and J are TRBV19 and TRBJ2-7; possible D gene TRBD1, 6 bases. This CDR3 has 14 residues. CDR1 is LNHDA, CDR2 SQIVND, per germline (reference sequence). V was cut by 5 bases and J by 3 bases, with 14 bases left in between. CDR3 DNA: TGTGCCAGTAGTGTGGTACAGGGATTCTACGAGCAGTACTTC. As protein: CASSVVQGFYEQYF.

The gene calls are TRBV5-1 and TRBJ2-7; no reliable D call. V gave up 0 bases and J gave up 5 bases, with 9 bases separating them. The CDR3 is made up of 13 amino acids. Germline CDR1 reads SGHRS; CDR2 reads YFSETQ. The CDR3 sequence is CASSLGYRDEQYF. The CDR3 DNA reads as TGCGCCAGCAGCTTGGGATATCGGGACGAGCAGTACTTC.

The table lists this clone with a count of one. The rearrangement links TRBV6-4 to TRBJ2-1; 12 nucleotides agree with TRBD2. Germline V gene sequence: CDR1 MRHNA, CDR2 SNTAGT. Trimming removed 5 bases from V and 3 bases from J; junction bases left unmatched: 8. The CDR3 totals 17 residues. The CDR3 is CASSPKLAGGGYNEQFF. CDR3 DNA: TGTGCCAGCAGTCCTAAACTAGCGGGGGGCGGCTACAATGAGCAGTTCTTC.